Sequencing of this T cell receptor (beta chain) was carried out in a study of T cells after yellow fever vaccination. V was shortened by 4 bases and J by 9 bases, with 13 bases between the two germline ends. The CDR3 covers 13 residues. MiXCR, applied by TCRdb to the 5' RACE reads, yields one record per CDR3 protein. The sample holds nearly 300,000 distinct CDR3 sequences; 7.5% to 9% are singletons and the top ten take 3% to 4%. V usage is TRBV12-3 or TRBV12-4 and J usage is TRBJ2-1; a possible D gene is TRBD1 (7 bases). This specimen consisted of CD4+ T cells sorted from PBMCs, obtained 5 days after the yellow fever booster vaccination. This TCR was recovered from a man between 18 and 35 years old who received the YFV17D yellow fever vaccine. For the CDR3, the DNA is TGTGCCAGCAGTTCGGGGGCAGGGGGTGAGCAGTTCTTC. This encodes CASSSGAGGEQFF.